This T cell receptor (beta chain) was obtained from a study of CD8+CD57+ T cells in acquired aplastic anemia. Study details: The study obtained an average of around 2.9 ug of DNA from sorted CD4+ and CD8+ cells.

In regard to this clonotype: Its specificity is unknown.

Points from the study as a whole: Patient and control CD8+ Simpson's diversity was not significantly different. In common between the patients and the controls were around 30 CD8+ CDR3 sequences.

The CDR3 consists of 15 residues. The germline CDR1 and CDR2 sequences are DFQATT and SNEGSKA (reference sequence). V was shortened by 3 bases and J by 0 bases, with 15 bases between the two germline ends. Genomic DNA served as template for TCR beta VDJ and CDR3 profiling. One entry per CDR3 protein, called by TCRdb with MiXCR from the reads. The data hold 250,000 to 300,000 distinct CDR3 sequences, with 45% to 65% observed a single time. This TCR derives from a human donor with severe aplastic anemia or a healthy control (not recorded which). The chain combines TRBV20-1 with TRBJ2-7; D not resolved. The sample taken for sequencing was sorted CD4+, CD8+, or CD8+CD57+ T cells (not recorded which) from PBMCs. As DNA, the CDR3 is TGCAGTGCTAGCGCCTCAGGACGGGTCTCCTACGAGCAGTACTTC. Amino acid sequence: CSASASGRVSYEQYF.